The 30 T cell receptor beta chains reported below all come from one sample, sequenced in a study of blood T cell repertoires in COVID-19. TCRdb's copy holds only in-frame clones and misses some; the assay was immunoSEQ multiplex PCR. Of under 300,000 clones listed, approximately 90% are singletons. What was sequenced was peripheral blood. The receptors were gathered from a man aged 55 to 69 who had recovered from COVID-19.

The V gene is TRBV10-2, the J gene TRBJ1-1; D unclear. The V gene lost 8 bases and the J gene lost 3 bases, with 10 bases spanning the gap. The CDR3 runs to 12 residues. Germline CDR1 is WSHSY and CDR2 is SAAADI. The CDR3 nucleotides read TGCGCCAGCCGGGATCTGTACACTGAAGCTTTCTTT. Translation: CASRDLYTEAFF.

The CDR3 nucleotides read TGTGCCAGCAGCACACAGGGTTACTCTGGAAACACCATATATTTT. It translates to CASSTQGYSGNTIYF. The V call is TRBV7-9, the J call TRBJ1-3, with a tentative D call TRBD1 (6 bases). CDR3 length: 15 amino acids. Germline V gene lookup returns CDR1 SEHNR and CDR2 FQNEAQ (reference sequence). Trimming stripped 5 bases from V and 0 bases from J, with 11 bases between.

The chain joins TRBV3-1 (or the pseudogene TRBV3-2) to TRBJ1-2; 9 bases match TRBD1. The CDR3 sequence is 17 residues long. Germline V gene data show CDR1 as LGHDT and CDR2 as YNNKEL (reference sequence). V lost 3 bases and J lost 3; bases outside the gene matches: 11. In DNA, the CDR3 is TGTGCCAGCAGCCAGATCGACCTGAGACAGGGGGACTATGGCTACACCTTC. It is translated as CASSQIDLRQGDYGYTF.

The chain employs TRBV29-1 and TRBJ2-5; 13 bases agree with TRBD2. The trim removed 2 bases at V and 3 bases at J, leaving 9 bases unmatched. The CDR3 totals 17 residues. Germline CDR1 reads SQVTM; CDR2 reads ANQGSEA. The DNA of the CDR3 is TGCAGCGTTGAATCGGAGGGGACTAGCGGGGCTAAAGAGACCCAGTACTTC. Amino acid sequence: CSVESEGTSGAKETQYF.

This clone has just one count. The rearrangement uses TRBV7-9 and TRBJ2-7; D uncertain. V was cut by 0 bases and J by 2 bases, with 5 bases left in between. Germline CDR1 reads SEHNR; CDR2 reads FQNEAQ (reference sequence). This CDR3 has 13 residues. The CDR3: CASSLANAYEQYF. In DNA, the CDR3 is TGTGCCAGCAGCTTAGCCAATGCCTACGAGCAGTACTTC.

The V and J genes are TRBV9 and TRBJ1-2; D gene uncertain. V lost 4 bases and J lost 5, with 18 bases in between. This CDR3 contains 15 residues. In germline, CDR1 is SGDLS, CDR2 YYNGEE. The chain's CDR3 is CASSPVGRGNYGYTF. In DNA, the CDR3 is TGTGCCAGCAGCCCCGTCGGCCGGGGTAATTATGGCTACACCTTC.

J is TRBJ1-4 and V is TRBV11-2; D possibly corresponds to TRBD1 (5 bases). The CDR3 runs 15 residues. Deletions cut 5 bases from V and 3 bases from J, with 13 bases between. The germline V gene has CDR1 SGHAT and CDR2 FQNNGV. This CDR3 reads CASSRLGQSNEKLFF. CDR3 DNA: TGTGCCAGCAGCCGCTTGGGGCAGTCTAATGAAAAACTGTTTTTT.

The chain carries TRBV24-1 and TRBJ1-5; 7 bases are shared with TRBD1. V shed 9 bases, J shed 3 bases, and the junction held 4 bases outside the gene matches. CDR1 is KGHDR, CDR2 SFDVKD, per germline. CDR3 length: 13 residues. The DNA for the CDR3 is TGTGCCACCCAGGACAGGATCAATCAGCCCCAGCATTTT. It yields the protein CATQDRINQPQHF.

V usage is TRBV11-3 and J usage is TRBJ2-1; D is possibly TRBD2 (6 bases). V was cut by 4 bases and J by 8 bases, with 12 bases left in between. This CDR3 contains 13 residues. Germline V CDR1 and CDR2: SGHNT, YENEEA. Here the CDR3 reads CASSSYRDYEQFF. DNA for the CDR3: TGTGCCAGCAGCTCATACCGGGACTATGAGCAGTTCTTC.

The gene calls are TRBV5-4 and TRBJ2-1; possibly TRBD1 for D (6 bases). This CDR3 has 15 amino acids. Germline CDR1 is SGHNT and CDR2 is YYREEE (reference sequence). Trimming cost V 1 base and J 5 bases, with 13 bases left between them. The CDR3 DNA reads TGTGCCAGCAGCTTGACAGGGCCGGGAAACAATGAGCAGTTCTTC. As protein: CASSLTGPGNNEQFF.

CDR3 protein: CAILTEGQGSYGYTF. The CDR3 nucleotides are TGTGCCATCCTGACCGAGGGACAGGGGAGCTATGGCTACACCTTC. The J gene is TRBJ1-2, the V gene TRBV10-3; 10 positions match TRBD1. J was trimmed by 4 bases and V by 8 bases; bases with no gene match: 10. This CDR3 has 15 residues. The germline CDR1 and CDR2 sequences are ENHRY and SYGVKD.

The chain carries TRBV5-4 and TRBJ2-6; D is unresolved. V lost 4 bases and J lost 0, with 8 bases in between. The CDR3 has 15 residues. The germline CDR1 and CDR2 sequences are SGHNT and YYREEE (reference sequence). The CDR3 bases are TGTGCCAGCAGCCTAGGATACTCTGGGGCCAACGTCCTGACTTTC. As protein: CASSLGYSGANVLTF.

The chain employs TRBV2 and TRBJ1-3, with a weak D call TRBD1 (5 bases). The CDR3 length is 16 residues. The ends were cut back, 3 bases at V and 0 bases at J, with 12 bases in the middle. Germline V gene sequence: CDR1 SNHLY, CDR2 FYNNEI. CDR3 in DNA: TGTGCCAGCAGTGATCCCCCGGGGGTCTCTGGAAACACCATATATTTT. Residues: CASSDPPGVSGNTIYF.

Here the CDR3 DNA reads TGTGCTAGTGGTTTGGTCGGGGGATTTAGCAATCAGCCCCAGCATTTT. Its translation: CASGLVGGFSNQPQHF. This sequence joins TRBV12-5 and TRBJ1-5; TRBD1 is a possible D gene (5 bases). The CDR3 has 16 residues. Trimming removed 0 bases from V and 0 bases from J, with 9 bases in between. Germline V gives CDR1 LGHNT, CDR2 FRNRAP.

V is TRBV4-2 and J is TRBJ2-2; D call uncertain. Trimming pared 1 base from V and 3 bases from J, leaving 9 bases between. Per germline, CDR1 LGHNA and CDR2 YNFKEQ. The CDR3 sequence is 15 residues long. The CDR3 sequence is CASSQGSADTGELFF. CDR3 DNA sequence: TGTGCCAGCAGCCAAGGTTCCGCAGACACCGGGGAGCTGTTTTTT.

The chain joins TRBV3-1 (or the pseudogene TRBV3-2) to TRBJ2-3, with TRBD1 matching 9 bases. The CDR3 consists of 16 residues. The V segment lost 6 bases and the J segment 3 bases; nucleotides outside the gene matches: 10. The germline V gene has CDR1 LGHDT and CDR2 YNNKEL (reference sequence). The DNA for the CDR3 is TGTGCCAGCAGTCATACCGGGACAGGGCTGACAGATACGCAGTATTTT. The encoded protein is CASSHTGTGLTDTQYF.

Note on this clone: In the same sample, other DNA sequences code for this CDR3. This chain joins TRBV20-1 and TRBJ2-7; weak D call: TRBD2 (5 bases). The V and J ends lost 3 bases and 0 bases respectively, with 9 bases between them. The CDR3 is 13 residues long. The germline V gene has CDR1 DFQATT and CDR2 SNEGSKA (reference sequence). DNA of the CDR3: TGCAGTGCTAGTTCAGGAGGCTCCTACGAGCAGTACTTC. Protein: CSASSGGSYEQYF.

This clone was observed a handful of times. The chain recombines TRBV5-4 with TRBJ2-3; 9 nucleotides align to TRBD2. This CDR3 has 15 amino acids. Losses at the gene ends were 4 bases for V and 6 bases for J; bases not matched to a gene: 9. Germline V gene sequence: CDR1 SGHNT, CDR2 YYREEE (reference sequence). The CDR3 region is CASSDLAGASDTQYF. CDR3 nucleotide sequence: TGTGCCAGCAGCGATTTAGCGGGGGCGTCGGATACGCAGTATTTT.

The chain joins TRBV3-1 (or the pseudogene TRBV3-2) to TRBJ2-5; 9 bases map to TRBD1. V gave up 3 bases and J gave up 7 bases; unmatched junction bases: 9. CDR1 is LGHDT and CDR2 is YNNKEL in the germline V gene (reference sequence). The CDR3 contains 15 residues. The CDR3 is CASSHRGTGLWTQYF. CDR3 sequence (DNA): TGTGCCAGCAGCCACCGGGGGACAGGGCTATGGACCCAGTACTTC.

This clone showed up just once. V gene TRBV5-1 combines with J gene TRBJ2-5; 10 bases map to TRBD1. The trim removed 4 bases at V and 3 bases at J, leaving 3 bases unmatched. Germline values: CDR1 SGHRS, CDR2 YFSETQ. The CDR3 extends over 14 amino acids. The CDR3 loop reads CASSPGTGEETQYF. As DNA, the CDR3 is TGCGCCAGCAGCCCTGGGACAGGGGAAGAGACCCAGTACTTC.

The chain joins TRBV15 to TRBJ1-4, with a possible D match to TRBD1 (5 bases). Per the germline V gene, CDR1 is LNHNV and CDR2 is YYDKDF (reference sequence). The CDR3 extends over 16 amino acids. The V end lost 0 bases, the J end lost 7 bases, and 15 bases lay between the germline ends. CDR3 residues: CATSRETAGGVEKLFF. The CDR3 DNA reads as TGTGCCACCAGCAGAGAAACCGCCGGGGGGGTTGAAAAACTGTTTTTT.

The J gene is TRBJ2-5, the V gene TRBV18, with a tentative D call TRBD2 (6 bases). V was clipped by 2 bases and J by 5 bases, with 21 bases between them. This CDR3 comprises 17 residues. The V gene's germline CDR1 is KGHSH and CDR2 LQKENI. CDR3 region: CASSPGRRRDFWETQYF. The CDR3 DNA follows: TGTGCCAGCTCACCAGGTCGGAGACGGGACTTTTGGGAGACCCAGTACTTC.

The chain carries TRBV3-1 (or the pseudogene TRBV3-2) and TRBJ2-1; TRBD2 agrees at 10 bases. The CDR3 is 16 amino acids. Germline values: CDR1 LGHDT, CDR2 YNNKEL (reference sequence). The trim removed 5 bases at V and 0 bases at J, leaving 4 bases unmatched. In nucleotides, the CDR3 is TGTGCCAGCAGCTCAGGACTAGCGGTCTCCTACAATGAGCAGTTCTTC. Translation: CASSSGLAVSYNEQFF.

V gene TRBV7-8 combines with J gene TRBJ1-1; the D gene is possibly TRBD1 (6 bases). The germline gives CDR1 SGHVS, CDR2 FQNEAQ. This CDR3 comprises 15 residues. Trimming stripped 5 bases from V and 0 bases from J, with 13 bases between. The CDR3 spells CASSRRGAMNTEAFF. DNA of the CDR3: TGTGCCAGCAGCCGGCGGGGGGCGATGAACACTGAAGCTTTCTTT.

The chain recombines TRBV5-1 with TRBJ2-1; the D is unclear. Trimming left V 1 base short and J 5 bases short, with 10 bases between. CDR1 and CDR2 from the germline V gene are SGHRS and YFSETQ. The CDR3 runs to 14 residues. The CDR3 nucleotides are TGCGCCAGCAGCTTGTTGGGCCTCAACAATGAGCAGTTCTTC. Its protein is CASSLLGLNNEQFF.

The V gene is TRBV5-4, the J gene TRBJ1-2, with D perhaps TRBD1 (5 bases). Trimming left V 2 bases short and J 0 bases short, with 11 bases between. This CDR3 comprises 15 residues. Germline CDR1 SGHNT, CDR2 YYREEE (reference sequence). Written as DNA, the CDR3 is TGTGCCAGCAGCTTCGGGGGGAGACCTAACTATGGCTACACCTTC. Protein: CASSFGGRPNYGYTF.

The chain is built from TRBV2 and TRBJ2-7; 9 nucleotides align to TRBD2. Germline assignment: CDR1 SNHLY and CDR2 FYNNEI. The CDR3 runs to 14 residues. J was trimmed by 2 bases and V by 2 bases; bases with no gene match: 1. CDR3 protein: CASSERLAAYEQYF. In DNA, the CDR3 is TGTGCCAGCAGTGAAAGACTAGCGGCCTACGAGCAGTACTTC.

This chain links TRBV5-6 with TRBJ2-1, with D perhaps TRBD2 (5 bases). Germline V gene data show CDR1 as SGHDT and CDR2 as YYEEEE. This CDR3 spans 12 amino acids. V shed 5 bases and J shed 8 bases, with 11 bases lying between them. In DNA form, the CDR3 reads TGTGCCAGCAGGTACGGAGGAGATGAGCAGTTCTTC. It specifies CASRYGGDEQFF.

The J gene is TRBJ2-5, the V gene TRBV7-6; D may be TRBD2 (7 bases). V was clipped by 3 bases and J by 4 bases, with 15 bases between them. The germline CDR1 and CDR2 sequences are SGHVS and FNYEAQ. There are 15 residues in the CDR3. The DNA of the CDR3 is TGTGCCAGCAGCTTTCCGGGGGGCTTATCAGAGACCCAGTACTTC. Protein product: CASSFPGGLSETQYF.

V and J are TRBV24-1 and TRBJ1-5; D not resolved. Germline V gives CDR1 KGHDR, CDR2 SFDVKD. The CDR3 is 13 residues long. V was clipped by 0 bases and J by 6 bases, with 5 bases between them. As DNA, the CDR3 is TGTGCCACCAGTGATTTGCTCGGTCAGCCCCAGCATTTT. The encoded protein is CATSDLLGQPQHF.